The next 10 T cell receptor beta chains were all read from a single sample in a study of CD8 T cells in Susac syndrome. The authors reverse transcribed roughly 0.45 to 1 ug RNA with random hexamers. MiXCR was run by TCRdb on the immunoSEQ multiplex PCR reads, yielding one entry per CDR3 protein. The table records 150,000 to 250,000 distinct CDR3 sequences, nearly 95% of them present only once. The source material was CD4+ T cells from PBMCs. The source is a human donor with multiple sclerosis.

This chain connects TRBV20-1 to TRBJ1-1, with 7 positions matching TRBD1. This CDR3 is built from 16 residues. The junction had 10 bases not matched to a gene; V was cut back by 1 base and J by 2 bases. The germline gives CDR1 DFQATT, CDR2 SNEGSKA (reference sequence). CDR3 in DNA: TGCAGTGCTAGAGGCCCGGGACAGCGACGAAACACTGAAGCTTTCTTT. Protein: CSARGPGQRRNTEAFF.

This chain joins TRBV9 and TRBJ2-1, with D unresolved. Trimming took off 3 bases at V and 9 bases at J, with 10 bases between the two ends. The germline CDR1 and CDR2 sequences are SGDLS and YYNGEE. This CDR3 spans 12 amino acids. This chain's CDR3 is CASSAPSGEQFF. The CDR3 nucleotides read TGTGCCAGCAGCGCCCCCTCGGGTGAGCAGTTCTTC.

V usage is TRBV5-1 and J usage is TRBJ2-3; D is unclear. Germline CDR1 and CDR2: SGHRS and YFSETQ. The length of the CDR3 is 12 residues. With 4 bases removed from V and 3 bases from J, the gap between germline ends came to 6 bases. In DNA form, the CDR3 reads TGCGCCAGCAGCACCGGGACAGATACGCAGTATTTT. It translates to CASSTGTDTQYF.

The V gene is TRBV15, the J gene TRBJ2-7, with 8 bases lining up with TRBD1. J lost 2 bases, V lost 2 bases, and 5 bases had no gene match. CDR1 LNHNV and CDR2 YYDKDF come from the germline V gene (reference sequence). There are 15 residues in the CDR3. The CDR3 region is CATSRQGQDPYEQYF. DNA of the CDR3: TGTGCCACCAGCAGACAGGGACAGGACCCCTACGAGCAGTACTTC.

The genes are TRBV12-3 or TRBV12-4 and TRBJ1-1; D is undetermined. The CDR3 extends over 14 amino acids. V was trimmed by 6 bases and J by 5 bases, leaving 16 bases between them. The CDR3 spells CASSPSPGRTEAFF. CDR3 in DNA: TGTGCCAGCAGCCCCTCTCCCGGGAGAACTGAAGCTTTCTTT.

This clonotype was observed once. The chain couples TRBV6-5 to TRBJ2-3; the match to TRBD1 covers 7 bases. Germline CDR1 is MNHEY and CDR2 is SVGAGI. The length of the CDR3 is 13 residues. Trimming cost V 8 bases and J 3 bases; bases outside gene matches: 5. The CDR3 coding sequence is TGTGCCAGCCTCAGACAGGGAACAGATACGCAGTATTTT. It yields the protein CASLRQGTDTQYF.

This clonotype was found once. The rearrangement joins TRBV5-6 to TRBJ1-5, with D possibly matching TRBD1 (6 bases). The V gene lost 4 bases and the J gene lost 6 bases, with 11 bases spanning the gap. Germline V gene sequence: CDR1 SGHDT, CDR2 YYEEEE. The CDR3 spans 13 residues. The CDR3 loop reads CASSKDRSQPQHF. CDR3 nucleotide sequence: TGTGCCAGCAGCAAAGACAGGAGTCAGCCCCAGCATTTT.

This sequence joins TRBV7-8 and TRBJ2-7; 9 bases map to TRBD1. The CDR3 runs to 15 residues. With 4 bases clipped from V and 3 bases from J, the junction kept 7 bases outside the gene matches. Germline loops: CDR1 SGHVS, CDR2 FQNEAQ. The CDR3 DNA reads as TGTGCCAGCAGCTCCCAGGGGACAGGGAGCTACGAGCAGTACTTC. Its protein product is CASSSQGTGSYEQYF.

The chain uses TRBV30 and TRBJ1-6; the D gene is possibly TRBD1 (6 bases). Germline loops: CDR1 GTSNPN, CDR2 SVGIG (reference sequence). The V gene lost 6 bases and the J gene lost 9 bases, with 12 bases spanning the gap. The CDR3 spans 12 residues. CDR3 nucleotides: TGTGCCTGTCTGACAGGACTTTCACCCCTCCACTTT. Translated, it gives CACLTGLSPLHF.

The V call is TRBV9, the J call TRBJ2-3; possibly TRBD1 for D (5 bases). V lost 0 bases and J lost 1, with 15 bases in between. There are 17 residues in the CDR3. The germline V gene encodes CDR1 SGDLS and CDR2 YYNGEE. The CDR3 nucleotides are TGTGCCAGCAGCGTAGGTTTCGAGTCCAGGGGCACAGATACGCAGTATTTT. Its protein is CASSVGFESRGTDTQYF. Complete variable domain (other parts from reference TRBV9 and TRBJ2-3): DSGVTQTPKHLITATGQRVTLRCSPRSGDLSVYWYQQSLDQGLQFLIQYYNGEERAKGNILERFSAQQFPDLHSELNLSSLELGDSALYFCASSVGFESRGTDTQYFGPGTRLTVL.